This TCR beta chain was observed in a study of T cell changes during pregnancy in multiple sclerosis. The method was immunoSEQ multiplex PCR; TCRdb's version includes in-frame clones alone and lacks a portion of them. The top ten hold 2% to 2.5% of the sample, which has 75,000 to 100,000 clones, around 92% seen once. Germline V gene lookup returns CDR1 SGHRS and CDR2 YFSETQ. Between the trimmed V and J ends, which lost 0 bases and 1 base, there was a span of 5 bases. The CDR3 totals 13 residues. The sample was peripheral blood, taken after pregnancy. The receptor was derived from a female donor with multiple sclerosis, enrolled in a pregnancy study. This chain uses TRBV5-1 with TRBJ2-7; no reliable D call. The DNA for the CDR3 is TGCGCCAGCAGCTTGGGGCAGTCCTACGAGCAGTACTTC. This codes for CASSLGQSYEQYF.